A selection of T cell receptor beta chains follows, all from one sample in a study of post-analysis software for immune sequencing data. MiXCR, applied by TCRdb to the PCR reads, yields one record per CDR3 protein. Found here are roughly 400,000 distinct CDR3 sequences, roughly 38% of them singletons; the top ten hold around 8%. The sample comprised blood. These TCRs come from a girl aged 2 to 10 with multiple sclerosis. The CDR3 runs from the conserved cysteine through the conserved F or W. D genes are given only for firm matches. Clone size is shown for a subset of rows, as once, few, many or a class of expanded clone.

TRBV7-9,TRBJ2-5,TRBD1,.,TGTGCCAGCAGCTTCTACAGGGGGCGAGAGACCCAGTACTTC,CASSFYRGRETQYF
TRBV20-1,TRBJ2-1,TRBD2,many,TGCAGTGCTAAGCGGGAGAACTCCTACAATGAGCAGTTCTTC,CSAKRENSYNEQFF
TRBV6-6,TRBJ2-3,.,.,TGTGCCAGCAGTTACTCTCCAGCTGACACAGATACGCAGTATTTT,CASSYSPADTDTQYF
TRBV7-2,TRBJ2-1,.,.,TGTGCCAGCAGCTTAGAGTCGTGGTTCTCCTACAATGAGCAGTTCTTC,CASSLESWFSYNEQFF
TRBV7-8,TRBJ2-1,TRBD2,few,TGTGCCAGCAGCTTAGCGGGGAGGGCGACAACCTACAATGAGCAGTTCTTC,CASSLAGRATTYNEQFF
TRBV29-1,TRBJ2-1,.,.,TGCAGCGTTGAGGGGCGGGGACCCTACAATGAGCAGTTCTTC,CSVEGRGPYNEQFF
TRBV5-1,TRBJ1-1,.,.,TGCGCCAGCAGCTTTCCGGACAGGAACACTGAAGCTTTCTTT,CASSFPDRNTEAFF
TRBV28,TRBJ2-7,.,.,TGTGCCAGCAGCCCGGCTACAACGGGGTCCTACGAGCAGTACTTC,CASSPATTGSYEQYF
TRBV6-6,TRBJ1-2,TRBD1,.,TGTGCCAGCAGTTACTCACTGGACAGGGTGGGCTATGGCTACACCTTC,CASSYSLDRVGYGYTF
TRBV4-1,TRBJ1-6,TRBD1,.,TGCGCCAGCAGCCAAGTCTGGACAGGGGAGTCACCCCTCCACTTT,CASSQVWTGESPLHF
TRBV5-5,TRBJ1-4,TRBD1,.,TGTGCCAGCAGCCCCCCGACAGGGTATAATGAAAAACTGTTTTTT,CASSPPTGYNEKLFF